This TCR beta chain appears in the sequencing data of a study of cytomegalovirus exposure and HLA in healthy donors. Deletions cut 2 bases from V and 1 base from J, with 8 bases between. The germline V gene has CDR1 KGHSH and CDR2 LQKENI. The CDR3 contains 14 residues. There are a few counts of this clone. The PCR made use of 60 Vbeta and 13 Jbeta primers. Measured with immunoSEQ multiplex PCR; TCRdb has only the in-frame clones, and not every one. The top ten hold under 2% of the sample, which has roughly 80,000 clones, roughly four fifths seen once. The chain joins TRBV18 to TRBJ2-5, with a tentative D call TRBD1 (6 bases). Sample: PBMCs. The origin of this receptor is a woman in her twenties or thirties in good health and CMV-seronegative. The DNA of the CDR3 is TGTGCCAGCTCACCAGGCAGGGGCCAAGAGACCCAGTACTTC. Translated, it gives CASSPGRGQETQYF.